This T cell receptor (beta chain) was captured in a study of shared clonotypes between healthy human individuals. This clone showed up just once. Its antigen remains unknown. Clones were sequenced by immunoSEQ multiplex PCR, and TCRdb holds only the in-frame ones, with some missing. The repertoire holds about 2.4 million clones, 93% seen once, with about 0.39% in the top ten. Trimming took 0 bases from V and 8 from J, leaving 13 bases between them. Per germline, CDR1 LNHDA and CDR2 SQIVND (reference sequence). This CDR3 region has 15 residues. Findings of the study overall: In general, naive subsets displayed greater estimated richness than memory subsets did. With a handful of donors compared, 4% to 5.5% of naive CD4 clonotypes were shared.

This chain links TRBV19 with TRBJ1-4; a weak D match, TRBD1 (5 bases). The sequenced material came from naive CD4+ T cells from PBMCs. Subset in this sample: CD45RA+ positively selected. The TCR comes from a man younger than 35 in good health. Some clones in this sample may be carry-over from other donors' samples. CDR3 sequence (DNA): TGTGCCAGTAGTATAGAAATAGGGGTTTACGAAAAACTGTTTTTT. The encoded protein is CASSIEIGVYEKLFF.